Following are 7 T cell receptor beta chains from one sample sequenced in a study of T cell clonotyping in hematopoietic cell transplantation. This table comes from immunoSEQ multiplex PCR, and its TCRdb copy is limited to in-frame clones, with some not included. This table has more than 15,000 clones, approximately 87% appearing once. The sample taken for sequencing was peripheral blood mononuclear cells. Receptors originate from a man in his forties or fifties in good health. Some clones in this sample may be carry-over from other donors' samples.

The rearrangement links TRBV10-3 to TRBJ1-2; 11 bases fit TRBD1. J lost 10 bases, V lost 1 base, and 2 bases had no gene match. Germline-derived CDR1 and CDR2 are ENHRY and SYGVKD. This CDR3 comprises 13 residues. The DNA of the CDR3 is TGTGCCATCAGTGAGTTGGGACAGGGGGACTACACCTTC. Residues: CAISELGQGDYTF.

This clone has just one count. The chain carries TRBV11-3 and TRBJ1-6; 9 nucleotides match TRBD1. Germline CDR1 and CDR2: SGHNT and YENEEA. V was clipped by 5 bases and J by 7 bases; unmatched bases: 3. CDR3 length equals 14 residues. CDR3 in DNA: TGTGCCAGCAGCCGGGGACAGGGAAATTCACCCCTCCACTTT. Protein sequence: CASSRGQGNSPLHF.

The chain combines TRBV29-1 with TRBJ2-1, with TRBD1 matching 9 bases. CDR3 length: 14 residues. V shed 6 bases, J shed 4 bases, and the junction held 7 bases outside the gene matches. Per the germline V gene, CDR1 is SQVTM and CDR2 is ANQGSEA. The CDR3 bases are TGCAGCGTAGCCGGGACAGGGAGTTACAATGAGCAGTTCTTC. Translation: CSVAGTGSYNEQFF.

V and J are TRBV5-1 and TRBJ1-4; 10 bases align to TRBD1. In germline, CDR1 is SGHRS, CDR2 YFSETQ. The CDR3 runs to 15 residues. V was pared by 3 bases and J by 4 bases, with 3 bases of the junction left unmatched. Here the CDR3 DNA reads TGCGCCAGCAGCTGGACAGGGGGACTTAATGAAAAACTGTTTTTT. Its protein is CASSWTGGLNEKLFF.

V gene TRBV19 combines with J gene TRBJ1-5; no definite D call. Germline loops: CDR1 LNHDA, CDR2 SQIVND (reference sequence). V shed 4 bases and J shed 0 bases, with 10 bases lying between them. The CDR3 spans 15 residues. As DNA, the CDR3 is TGTGCCAGTAGTACCCAAGTCTATAGCAATCAGCCCCAGCATTTT. It translates to CASSTQVYSNQPQHF. Based on the CDR3 plus reference TRBV19 and TRBJ1-5, the full variable domain is DGGITQSPKYLFRKEGQNVTLSCEQNLNHDAMYWYRQDPGQGLRLIYYSQIVNDFQKGDIAEGYSVSREKKESFPLTVTSAQKNPTAFYLCASSTQVYSNQPQHFGDGTRLSIL.

A few counts support this clone. The chain uses TRBV7-2 and TRBJ2-1; 7 bases agree with TRBD2. CDR1 and CDR2 from the germline V gene are SGHTA and FQGNSA. The V gene end was trimmed by 5 bases and the J gene end by 10 bases; junction bases not matched to a gene: 14. The CDR3 extends over 15 amino acids. As DNA, the CDR3 is TGTGCCAGCAGCCAAAGTTATGGGGGGGGTCGGGAGCAGTTCTTC. This codes for CASSQSYGGGREQFF.

J is TRBJ2-7 and V is TRBV9; 8 bases line up with TRBD2. The CDR3 covers 15 residues. Looked up from germline, CDR1 is SGDLS and CDR2 is YYNGEE. The V segment lost 0 bases and the J segment 2 bases; nucleotides outside the gene matches: 4. CDR3 in amino acids: CASSVAGGGTYEQYF. The CDR3 DNA reads as TGTGCCAGCAGCGTAGCTGGCGGGGGGACCTACGAGCAGTACTTC.